This TCR beta chain was identified during a study of blood T cell repertoires in COVID-19. Across the whole study: COVID-19 samples collected from the United States, Italy and Spain covered acute and convalescent phases.

Germline V gives CDR1 SGHAT, CDR2 FQNNGV. This CDR3 comprises 13 residues. The V end lost 7 bases, the J end lost 6 bases, and 15 bases lay between the germline ends. Clones were read by immunoSEQ multiplex PCR, and TCRdb kept only the in-frame ones, dropping some. The sample carries some 200,000 clones, approximately 87% recorded once. This clonotype was sampled from a woman in her forties or fifties in a cohort exposed to, infected with or recovered from COVID-19 (not recorded which). The specimen was PBMCs or T cells enriched from blood (not recorded which). The chain couples TRBV11-2 to TRBJ1-2, with D possibly TRBD1 on 6 matching bases. The CDR3 nucleotides are TGTGCCAGCACCCAAGGGGGGGGGAATGGCTACACCTTC. Protein: CASTQGGGNGYTF. Full variable domain (rest looked up from reference TRBV11-2 and TRBJ1-2): EAGVAQSPRYKIIEKRQSVAFWCNPISGHATLYWYQQILGQGPKLLIQFQNNGVVDDSQLPKDRFSAERLKGVDSTLKIQPAKLEDSAVYLCASTQGGGNGYTFGSGTRLTVV.